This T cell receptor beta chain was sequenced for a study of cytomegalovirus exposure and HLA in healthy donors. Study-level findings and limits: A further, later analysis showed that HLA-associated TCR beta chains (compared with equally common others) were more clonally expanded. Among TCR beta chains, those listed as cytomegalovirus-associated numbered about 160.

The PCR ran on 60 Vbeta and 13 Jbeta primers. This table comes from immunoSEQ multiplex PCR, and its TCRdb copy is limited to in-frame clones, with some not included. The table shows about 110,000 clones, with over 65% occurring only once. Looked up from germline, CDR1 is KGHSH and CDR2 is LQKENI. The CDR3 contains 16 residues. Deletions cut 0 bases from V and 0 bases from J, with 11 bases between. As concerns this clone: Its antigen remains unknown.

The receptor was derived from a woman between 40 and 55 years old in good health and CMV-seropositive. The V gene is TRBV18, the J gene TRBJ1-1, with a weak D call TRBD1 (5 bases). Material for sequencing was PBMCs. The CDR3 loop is CASSPPWQGVNTEAFF. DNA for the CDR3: TGTGCCAGCTCACCACCTTGGCAGGGCGTGAACACTGAAGCTTTCTTT.